Reported below is one T cell receptor (beta chain). The target of this receptor is not known. No much larger clone is present one base from it, and per-base qualities are unavailable. This specimen comes from a study of T cell responses to AZD1222 COVID-19 vaccine (dated by TCRdb to the early 2020s). Some background on the complete study: TCR sequencing covered approximately 230 trial participants: 200 to 220 given two doses of AZD1222 and around 25 given two doses of MenACWY control vaccine. Trial participants were enrolled by age into subgroups of 18-55, 56-69 and 70-plus years, and approximately 150, 30 and 60 TCR-sequenced participants, respectively, were included in these subgroups.

The CDR3 regions of human TCRbeta chains were analyzed by immunosequencing. In the original analysis: Repertoire TCRs were checked for matches against a reference library of SARS-CoV-2-specific TCRs that had been generated using the MIRA antigen-specificity platform. Breadth was defined as the fraction of unique TCRs that were SARS-CoV-2-associated. Depth was defined as the fraction of total T cells that were SARS-CoV-2-associated. Using the MIRA data, every spike-specific TCR was mapped to the spike region that the TCR reacted to and assigned to either a CD4 or a CD8 class. Log10-transformed breadth and depth values were compared by one-way ANOVA with Sidak's multiple comparisons tests. The clones in this table, taken by TCRdb from immuneACCESS, are in-frame only. Not every clone is retained; where verified, under half of the shortfall comes from an unresolved V gene, and the cause of the rest is unknown. For V, J and clone size, that table is used; D and trimming come from the DNA. Present in this sample are around 180,000 clones, around nine tenths of which were seen just once. The ten most abundant clones make up roughly 25% of the sample.

The time point label of this sample denotes: about 28 days (+/-7) after the second vaccine dose. AZD1222 recipients whose second dose came at about 4 weeks and those whose second dose came at about 12 weeks were combined into one group, since spike-specific TCR depth and breadth did not differ between the two schedules. The vaccinee samples were drawn from two UK trials, COV001 and COV002, one of which was a single-blind randomized controlled phase 2/3 trial testing AZD1222 (ChAdOx1 nCoV-19) in healthy adults. For TCRbeta chain sequencing, PBMC samples were collected from trial participants at day 0 and at day 28 after the second dose. Study-wide findings and limitations: After two AZD1222 doses, spike-specific TCR breadth and depth were significantly higher than at day 0 and than in MenACWY recipients. Conclusions about previously exposed vaccinees are limited because only six or seven AZD1222 recipients were SARS-CoV-2 seropositive at baseline. In the small 56-69-year group, the increase in depth fell short of significance, most likely because of low power. Participants were mostly white British and included more females than males, and it was suggested by the authors that clonal diversity may have been underestimated. Vaccine-associated CD4 TCRs spanned the whole spike protein, with dominant responses in regions 160-218 and 743-854. Because no day 14 peak-response samples were available, repertoires were characterized only after the peak T cell response. Nearly half of unique spike-specific TCRs reportedly recognized epitopes outside regions mutated in the B.1.351 and B.1.1.7 variants.

The specimen comprised peripheral blood, sampled 28 days after the second AZD1222 dose. The receptor's source is an adult who received the AZD1222 COVID-19 vaccine.

CDR3 reads: CASSHRDRGPDTQYF. The DNA sequence follows: TGCGCCAGCAGCCACCGGGACAGGGGACCCGATACGCAGTATTTT. In this chain, TRBV4-1 is recombined with TRBJ2-3; TRBD1 agrees with 10 junctional bases. Counted from cysteine to phenylalanine, this CDR3 has 15 amino acids. Only the CDR3 DNA is retained, 45 bases long and in frame from the first base. The germline V gene yields MGHRA for CDR1 and YSYEKL for CDR2. V lost 3 bases and J lost 6 bases, and the count of bases not matched to a germline gene is 6.